This TCR beta chain was found in a study of T cells in localized non-small cell lung cancer. V dropped 0 bases and J dropped 6 bases, with 6 bases sitting between them. Germline CDR1 and CDR2: SGHDT and YYEEEE. The CDR3 is 12 amino acids. General study points: The study linked higher blood T cell density to longer overall survival.

Using immunoSEQ multiplex PCR, the repertoire was profiled, and TCRdb retains in-frame clones only, with some absent. The sample lists 30,000 to 45,000 clones; about 90% were seen once. Details on this clone: The antigen remains undetermined.

This chain joins TRBV5-6 and TRBJ1-2; unclear D gene. The receptor comes from a woman aged 35 to 75 with stage I lung adenocarcinoma. Sample: peripheral blood, taken before any cancer treatment. CDR3 nucleotides: TGTGCCAGCAGCTTGGAGGAAGATGGCTACACCTTC. This encodes CASSLEEDGYTF.